This paragraph reports one T cell receptor (beta chain). TCRdb passed the RT-PCR reads through MiXCR, listing each CDR3 protein once. The profile shows about 520,000 distinct CDR3 sequences, 25% of them singletons. The data are from a study of response to subunit inactivated influenza vaccine. The source material was CD4+ T cells sorted from PBMCs, sampled roughly 5 days after vaccination. This TCR was sampled from a man between 50 and 59 years old who received an inactivated influenza vaccine.

The CDR3 bases are TGTGCCTGGAGTATATGGGGGAGGTGGGACGAGCAGTACTTC. Amino acid sequence: CAWSIWGRWDEQYF. V and J are TRBV30 and TRBJ2-7, with TRBD2 as a possible D gene (6 bases). With 2 bases removed from V and 5 bases from J, the gap between germline ends came to 16 bases. CDR1 and CDR2 (germline): GTSNPN, SVGIG (reference sequence). The CDR3 spans 14 residues.